Following are 7 T cell receptor beta chains from one sample sequenced in a study of blood T cells in healthy people across ages. With a J-beta primer mix and a sample-barcoded 5' primer, a second PCR ran roughly 6 to 12 cycles. TCRdb re-analysed the 5' RACE reads in MiXCR, keeping a single row per CDR3 protein. The sample lists over 950,000 distinct CDR3 sequences, roughly half seen once, with over 20% in the top ten. The sequenced material came from blood. Source of these receptors: a woman aged 60-75 years in good health.

This clonotype occurred a few times. The chain has TRBV21-1 and TRBJ2-5; the listed D gene, TRBD1, was not tested against the DNA. The J call may be incorrect, as the DNA end agrees better with TRBJ2-7. TRBV21-1 is assigned pseudogene status. The CDR3 consists of 15 residues. The CDR3 here is CASSKASGTRGEQYF. In DNA form, the CDR3 reads TGTGCCAGCAGCAAAGCTTCCGGGACCCGTGGCGAGCAGTACTTC.

This clonotype turned up a few times. CDR3 sequence: CASSQDIRTSGRGEQYF. The CDR3 DNA reads as TGCGCCAGCAGCCAAGATATAAGGACTAGCGGTCGGGGCGAGCAGTACTTC. This chain links TRBV4-3 with TRBJ2-7, with 10 bases fitting TRBD2. Germline trimming cut 0 bases from V and 6 bases from J; bases unmatched to any gene: 11. Germline V gives CDR1 LGHNA, CDR2 YSLEER. The CDR3 totals 17 residues.

This clonotype was counted once. The CDR3 spells CASSERWGAETQYF. CDR3 DNA sequence: TGTGCCAGCAGTGAAAGGTGGGGCGCCGAGACCCAGTACTTC. The chain uses TRBV2 and TRBJ2-5, with D tentatively TRBD1 (5 bases). Germline CDR1 and CDR2: SNHLY and FYNNEI. CDR3 length equals 14 residues. V was trimmed by 2 bases and J by 5 bases, leaving 12 bases between them.

The rearrangement uses TRBV10-2 and TRBJ2-5; TRBD1 matches at 9 bases. CDR3 length equals 13 residues. The germline gives CDR1 WSHSY, CDR2 SAAADI. V shed 7 bases and J 7 bases; nucleotides not matched to a gene: 7. The CDR3 nucleotides read TGCGCCAGCACCGGGACAGGGCCCGGGACCCAGTACTTC. As protein: CASTGTGPGTQYF.

In DNA, the CDR3 is TGTGCCAGCAGCTTCCAGGGGGGGGAAGAGACCCAGTACTTC. Translated: CASSFQGGEETQYF. The chain uses TRBV7-2 and TRBJ2-5; D tentatively fits TRBD1 or TRBD2 (7 bases each). This CDR3 is built from 14 residues. With 3 bases removed from V and 3 bases from J, the gap between germline ends came to 11 bases. Germline loops: CDR1 SGHTA, CDR2 FQGNSA.

V is TRBV12-3 or TRBV12-4 and J is TRBJ2-5; 8 nucleotides align to TRBD2. This CDR3 comprises 13 residues. Unmatched junction bases numbered 6, after V lost 6 bases and J lost 6 bases. The CDR3 spells CASSISGSQTQYF. The CDR3 DNA follows: TGTGCCAGCAGCATAAGCGGGAGTCAGACCCAGTACTTC.

This sequence joins TRBV4-1 and TRBJ2-4, with 7 bases matching TRBD2. The assigned J gene may be wrong: the sequence end matches TRBJ2-7 better. Per germline, CDR1 MGHRA and CDR2 YSYEKL. The CDR3 is made up of 14 amino acids. CDR3 in DNA: TGCGCCAGCAGCCAAGAACTAGCGCAATACGAGCAGTACTTC. Translating it yields CASSQELAQYEQYF.